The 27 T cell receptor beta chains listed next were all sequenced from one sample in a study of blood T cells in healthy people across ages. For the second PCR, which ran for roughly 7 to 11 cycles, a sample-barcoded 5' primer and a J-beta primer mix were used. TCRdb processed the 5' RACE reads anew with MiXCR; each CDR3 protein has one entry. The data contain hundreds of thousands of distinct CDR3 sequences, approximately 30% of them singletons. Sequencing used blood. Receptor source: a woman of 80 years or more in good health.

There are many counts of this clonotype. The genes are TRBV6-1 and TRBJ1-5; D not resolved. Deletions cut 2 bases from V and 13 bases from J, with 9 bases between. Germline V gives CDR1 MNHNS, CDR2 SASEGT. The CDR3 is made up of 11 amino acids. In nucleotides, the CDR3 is TGTGCCAGCAGTGAAAAAAGGGATCAGCATTTT. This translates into CASSEKRDQHF.

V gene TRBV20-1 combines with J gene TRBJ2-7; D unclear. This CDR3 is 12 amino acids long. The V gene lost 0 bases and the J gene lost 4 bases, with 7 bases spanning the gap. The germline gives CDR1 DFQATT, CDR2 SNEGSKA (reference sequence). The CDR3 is CSARESGYEQYF. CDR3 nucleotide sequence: TGCAGTGCTAGAGAGTCAGGATACGAGCAGTACTTC.

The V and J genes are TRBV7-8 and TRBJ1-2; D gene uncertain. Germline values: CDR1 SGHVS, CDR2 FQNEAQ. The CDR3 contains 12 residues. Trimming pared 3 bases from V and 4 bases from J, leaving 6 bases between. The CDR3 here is CASSLQLYGYTF. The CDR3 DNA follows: TGTGCCAGCAGCTTGCAACTCTATGGCTACACCTTC.

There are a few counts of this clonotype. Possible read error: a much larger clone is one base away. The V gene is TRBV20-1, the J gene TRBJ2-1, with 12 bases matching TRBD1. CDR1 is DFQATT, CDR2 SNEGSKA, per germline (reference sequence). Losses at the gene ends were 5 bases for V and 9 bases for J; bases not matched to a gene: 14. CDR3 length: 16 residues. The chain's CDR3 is CSAGEPGTGGWGEQFF. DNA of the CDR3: TGCAGTGCTGGGGAACCCGGGACAGGGGGCTGGGGTGAGCAGTTCTTC.

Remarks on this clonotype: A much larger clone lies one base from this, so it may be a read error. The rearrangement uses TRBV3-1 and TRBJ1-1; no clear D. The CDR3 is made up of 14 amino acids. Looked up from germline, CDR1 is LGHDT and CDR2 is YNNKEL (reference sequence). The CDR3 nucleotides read TGTGTCAGCAGTCCCAACGGTGGGAACACTGAAGCTTTCTTT. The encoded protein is CVSSPNGGNTEAFF. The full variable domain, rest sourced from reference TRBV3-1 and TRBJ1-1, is DTAVSQTPKYLVTQMGNDKSIKCEQNLGHDTMYWYKQDSKKFLKIMFSYNNKELIINETVPNRFSPKSPDKAHLNLHINSLELGDSAVYFCVSSPNGGNTEAFFGQGTRLTVV.

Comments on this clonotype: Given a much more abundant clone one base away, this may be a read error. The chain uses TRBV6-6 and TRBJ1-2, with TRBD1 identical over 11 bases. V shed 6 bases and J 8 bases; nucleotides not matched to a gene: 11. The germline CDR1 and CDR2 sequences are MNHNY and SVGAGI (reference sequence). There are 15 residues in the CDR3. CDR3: CASSNRGQGAGGYTF. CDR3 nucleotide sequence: TGTGCCAGCAGCAACCGCGGACAGGGGGCAGGAGGCTACACCTTC.

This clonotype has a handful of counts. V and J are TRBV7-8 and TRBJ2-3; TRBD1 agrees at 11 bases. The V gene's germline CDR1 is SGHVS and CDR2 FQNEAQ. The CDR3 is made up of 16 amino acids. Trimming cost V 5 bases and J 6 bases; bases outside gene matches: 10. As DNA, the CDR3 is TGTGCCAGCAGCCGAGTCGGGACAGGGGGGCGGGATACGCAGTATTTT. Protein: CASSRVGTGGRDTQYF.

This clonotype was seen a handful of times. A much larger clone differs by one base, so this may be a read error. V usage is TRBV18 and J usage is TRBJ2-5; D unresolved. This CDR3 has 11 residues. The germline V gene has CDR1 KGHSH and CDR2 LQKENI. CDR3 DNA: TGTGCCAGCTCGGAACAAGAGTCCCAGTACTTC. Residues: CASSEQESQYF.

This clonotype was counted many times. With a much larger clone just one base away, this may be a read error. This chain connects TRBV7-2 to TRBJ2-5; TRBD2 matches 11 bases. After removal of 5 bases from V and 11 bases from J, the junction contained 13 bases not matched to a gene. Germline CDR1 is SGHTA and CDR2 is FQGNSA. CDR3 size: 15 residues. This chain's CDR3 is CASSTSGGLGNEQYF. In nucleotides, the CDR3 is TGTGCCAGCAGCACTAGCGGGGGACTTGGGAATGAGCAGTACTTC.

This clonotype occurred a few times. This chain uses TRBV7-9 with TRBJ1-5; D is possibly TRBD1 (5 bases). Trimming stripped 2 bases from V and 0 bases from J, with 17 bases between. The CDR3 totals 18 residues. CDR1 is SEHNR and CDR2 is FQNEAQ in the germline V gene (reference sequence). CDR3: CASSLNSGAPYSNQPQHF. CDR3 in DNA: TGTGCCAGCAGCTTAAATTCTGGGGCACCTTATAGCAATCAGCCCCAGCATTTT.

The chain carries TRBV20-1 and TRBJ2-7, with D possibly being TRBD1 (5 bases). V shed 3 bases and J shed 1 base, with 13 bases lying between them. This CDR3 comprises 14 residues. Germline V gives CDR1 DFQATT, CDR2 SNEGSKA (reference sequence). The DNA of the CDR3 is TGCAGTGCTAGTGAGGTCCAGGGATCCTACGAGCAGTACTTC. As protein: CSASEVQGSYEQYF.

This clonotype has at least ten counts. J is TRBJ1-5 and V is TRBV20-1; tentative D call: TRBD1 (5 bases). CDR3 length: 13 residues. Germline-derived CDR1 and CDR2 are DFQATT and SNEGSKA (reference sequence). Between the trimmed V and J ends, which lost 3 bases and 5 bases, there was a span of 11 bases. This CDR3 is CSASTGDYQPQHF. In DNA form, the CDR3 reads TGCAGTGCTAGTACGGGGGACTATCAGCCCCAGCATTTT.

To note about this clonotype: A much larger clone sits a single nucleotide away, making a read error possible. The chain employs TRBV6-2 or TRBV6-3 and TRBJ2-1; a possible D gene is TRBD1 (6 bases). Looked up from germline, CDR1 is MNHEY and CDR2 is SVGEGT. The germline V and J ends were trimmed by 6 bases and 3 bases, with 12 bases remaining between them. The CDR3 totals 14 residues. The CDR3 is CASRSQGNYNEQFF. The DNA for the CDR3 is TGTGCCAGCAGGTCGCAGGGGAACTACAATGAGCAGTTCTTC.

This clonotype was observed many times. DNA of the CDR3: TGTGCCAGCAGCGACCCTTTCGTTGGACAGGGGGCAGTTGGCTACACCTTC. Amino acid sequence: CASSDPFVGQGAVGYTF. The chain joins TRBV9 to TRBJ1-2; 11 bases align to TRBD1. Germline assignment: CDR1 SGDLS and CDR2 YYNGEE. This CDR3 region has 17 residues. Trimming at V came to 3 bases and at J to 7 bases, leaving 14 bases not matched to a gene.

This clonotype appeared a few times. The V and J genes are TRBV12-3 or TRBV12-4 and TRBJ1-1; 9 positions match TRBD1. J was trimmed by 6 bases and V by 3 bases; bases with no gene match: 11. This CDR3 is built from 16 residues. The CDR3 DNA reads TGTGCCAGCAGTTTTACCCCGACAGGGGGAAGAGCTGAAGCTTTCTTT. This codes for CASSFTPTGGRAEAFF.

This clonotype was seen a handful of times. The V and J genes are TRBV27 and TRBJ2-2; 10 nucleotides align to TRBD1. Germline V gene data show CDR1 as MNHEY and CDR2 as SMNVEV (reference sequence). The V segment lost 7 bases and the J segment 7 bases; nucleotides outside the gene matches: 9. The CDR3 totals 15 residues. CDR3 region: CASKPGTGVNGELFF. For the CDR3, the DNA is TGTGCCAGCAAACCCGGGACAGGGGTCAACGGGGAGCTGTTTTTT.

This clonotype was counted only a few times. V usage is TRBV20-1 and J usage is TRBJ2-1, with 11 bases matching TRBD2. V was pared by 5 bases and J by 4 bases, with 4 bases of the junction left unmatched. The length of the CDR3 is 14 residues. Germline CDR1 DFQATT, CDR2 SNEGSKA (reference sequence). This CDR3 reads CSAHGTSGYNEQFF. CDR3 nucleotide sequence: TGCAGTGCTCACGGGACTAGCGGATACAATGAGCAGTTCTTC.

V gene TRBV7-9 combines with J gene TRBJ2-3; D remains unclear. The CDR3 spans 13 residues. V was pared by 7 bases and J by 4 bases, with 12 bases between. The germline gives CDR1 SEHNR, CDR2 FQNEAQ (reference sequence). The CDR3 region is CASTYGGADTQYF. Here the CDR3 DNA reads TGTGCCAGCACCTATGGCGGAGCAGATACGCAGTATTTT.

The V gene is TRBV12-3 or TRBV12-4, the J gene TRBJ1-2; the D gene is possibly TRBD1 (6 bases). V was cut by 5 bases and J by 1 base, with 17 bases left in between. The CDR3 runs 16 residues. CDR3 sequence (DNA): TGTGCCAGCAGTATAGACGGGGGACACAATAACTATGGCTACACCTTC. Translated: CASSIDGGHNNYGYTF.

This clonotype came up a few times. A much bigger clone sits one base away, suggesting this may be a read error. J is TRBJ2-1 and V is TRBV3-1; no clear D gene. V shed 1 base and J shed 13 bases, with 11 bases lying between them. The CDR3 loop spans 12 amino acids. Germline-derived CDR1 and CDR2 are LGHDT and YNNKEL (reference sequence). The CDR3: CASSQGTSTQFF. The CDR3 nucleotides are TGTGCCAGCAGCCAAGGGACCTCGACCCAGTTCTTC.

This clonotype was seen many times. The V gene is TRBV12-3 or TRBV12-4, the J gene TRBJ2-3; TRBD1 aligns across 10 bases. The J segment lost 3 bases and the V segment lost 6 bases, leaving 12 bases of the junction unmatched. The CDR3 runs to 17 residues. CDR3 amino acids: CASSLTLGQGNTDTQYF. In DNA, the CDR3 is TGTGCCAGCAGCTTGACCCTGGGACAGGGGAATACAGATACGCAGTATTTT.

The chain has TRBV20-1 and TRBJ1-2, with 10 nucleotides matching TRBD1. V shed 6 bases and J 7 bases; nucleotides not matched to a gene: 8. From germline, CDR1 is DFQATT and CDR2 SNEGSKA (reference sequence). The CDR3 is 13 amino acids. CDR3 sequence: CSASRDRGVGYTF. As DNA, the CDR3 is TGCAGTGCGTCCAGGGACAGGGGCGTTGGCTACACCTTC.

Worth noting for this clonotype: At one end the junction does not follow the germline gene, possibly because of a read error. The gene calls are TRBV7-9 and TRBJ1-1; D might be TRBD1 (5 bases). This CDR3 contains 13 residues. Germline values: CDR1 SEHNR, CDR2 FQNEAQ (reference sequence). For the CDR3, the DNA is TGTGCCAGCAAAGGCAGTTTGGACACTGAAGTTTTCTTT. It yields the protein CASKGSLDTEVFF. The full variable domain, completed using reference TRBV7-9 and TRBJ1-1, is DTGVSQNPRHKITKRGQNVTFRCDPISEHNRLYWYRQTLGQGPEFLTYFQNEAQLEKSRLLSDRFSAERPKGSFSTLEIQRTEQGDSAMYLCASKGSLDTEVFFGQGTRLTVV.

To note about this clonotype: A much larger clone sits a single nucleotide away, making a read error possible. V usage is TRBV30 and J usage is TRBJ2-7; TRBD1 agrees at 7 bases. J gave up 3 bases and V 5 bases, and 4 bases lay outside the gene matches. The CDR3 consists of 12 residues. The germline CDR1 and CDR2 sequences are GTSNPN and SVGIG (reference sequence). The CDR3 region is CAWEAGGYEQYF. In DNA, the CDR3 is TGTGCCTGGGAGGCAGGGGGCTACGAGCAGTACTTC.

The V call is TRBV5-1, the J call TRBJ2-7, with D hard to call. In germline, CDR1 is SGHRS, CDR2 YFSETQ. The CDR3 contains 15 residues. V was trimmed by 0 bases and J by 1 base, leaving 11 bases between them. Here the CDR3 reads CASSLEGRNSYEQYF. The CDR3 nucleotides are TGCGCCAGCAGCTTGGAGGGCAGAAATTCCTACGAGCAGTACTTC.

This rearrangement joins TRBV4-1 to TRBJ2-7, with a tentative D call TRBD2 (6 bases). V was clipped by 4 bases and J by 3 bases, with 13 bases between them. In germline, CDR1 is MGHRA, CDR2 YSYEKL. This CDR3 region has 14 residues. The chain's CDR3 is CASSPGLDNYEQYF. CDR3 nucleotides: TGCGCCAGCAGCCCGGGACTGGATAACTACGAGCAGTACTTC.

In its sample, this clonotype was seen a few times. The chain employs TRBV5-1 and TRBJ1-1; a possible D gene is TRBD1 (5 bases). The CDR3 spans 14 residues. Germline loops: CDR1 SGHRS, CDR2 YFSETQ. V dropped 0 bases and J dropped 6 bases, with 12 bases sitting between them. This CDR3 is CASSLASRAPEAFF. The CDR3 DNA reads TGCGCCAGCAGCTTGGCCAGCAGGGCCCCTGAAGCTTTCTTT.